The entry below gives a single T cell receptor beta chain sequence along with its context. It lacks a known antigen. No base quality information exists; no much larger clone differs at one position. V was cut back by 2 bases and J by 8 bases, leaving a gap of 13 bases between them. Reading the germline V gene gives CDR1 MDHEN and CDR2 SYDVKM. The CDR3 starts with the cysteine, ends with the phenylalanine, and has 14 residues. The DNA shown is the 42-base CDR3, in frame from base 1. The sample originates from a study of human T cells and chemical hapten exposure (dated by TCRdb to the early 2020s). As for the study more broadly: Libraries were combined into a pool for sequencing, and differences in TCR yield between samples came mainly from small differences in library volumes within the pool. Peripheral blood TCR repertoire changes were tracked in vivo in alopecia patients during primary and secondary sensitization to the hapten diphenylcyclopropenone (DPC). From each blood RNA sample, both TCR alpha and TCR beta chains were sequenced.

The library relied on RACE. Sequencing relied on a NextSeq 500. During library preparation, unique molecular identifiers were attached to individual cDNA molecules so that TCRs could be counted quantitatively and reproducibly. The original pipeline was this. A median of about 89,000 TCRs per sample was observed, with a range of about 23,224 to 700,000. V, J and CDR3 annotation of the TCR reads was performed with the Decombinator software suite. Every sample was subsampled to the same number of TCRs (28,000) for the PS versus PT1 abundance plots. Expanded TCRs were defined as absent before sensitization and observed at least eight times at the 2-week time point. Using fastp trimming at Q25 and MiXCR clonotype assembly, TCRdb reanalyzed the public sequencing data and kept in-frame beta chains. CDR3 protein sequences are deduplicated, and each keeps its most common genes and DNA. The V and J calls and clone size come from TCRdb's table, not from the authors' own analysis. This sample comprises about 130,000 distinct CDR3 sequences, approximately 9.5% of them detected only once. The ten largest clones add up to 1.5% to 2% of the sample.

The full study reports these points: Repeated subsampling changed both the strength of the expansion versus patch-test correlation and the threshold at which the correlation became significant. No change with DPC sensitization was found in the number of TCRs above 1 in 1000 frequency, and no evidence of global repertoire structure alterations was found.

The intended sense of this specimen's time point label: healthy volunteer bleed at 2 weeks. Total RNA was extracted from unfractionated whole blood that had been collected in Tempus Blood RNA tubes. Four or five healthy volunteers acted as controls for TCR sequencing and had blood drawn at day 0, 2 weeks and 6 weeks. The sequence was collected from a male donor in good health. Some clones in this sample may be carry-over from other donors' samples. The sequence joins TRBV28 to TRBJ2-1, with the D gene not confidently named. The specimen was whole blood. Here the CDR3 is given as CASSLAVLIHEQFF. The nucleotide sequence is TGTGCCAGCAGTTTAGCGGTGTTGATCCATGAGCAGTTCTTC.